The TCR beta chain described here comes from a study of blood T cell repertoires in COVID-19. Study-level information: From the United States, Italy and Spain came samples of acute and convalescent COVID-19.

Trimming removed 6 bases from V and 3 bases from J; junction bases left unmatched: 7. This CDR3 contains 15 residues. The germline V gene encodes CDR1 MNHEY and CDR2 SVGAGI. Per the original data handling: Amplification with reference gene primers provided the estimates of nucleated cell counts. Profiling relied on immunoSEQ multiplex PCR, and the TCRdb table lists in-frame clones only, not all of them. V and J calls and clone size come straight from that table; D and trimming were deduced from the DNA. This sample has 200,000 to 250,000 clones, with 75% to 90% found just once. This chain joins TRBV6-5 and TRBJ2-2; 7 bases align to TRBD2. Sequenced sample: peripheral blood. The source of this sequence is a woman aged 70 to 79 with active or convalescent COVID-19. The CDR3 region is CASRFRRGDTGELFF. DNA of the CDR3: TGTGCCAGCAGATTTCGACGGGGGGACACCGGGGAGCTGTTTTTT.